This T cell receptor (beta chain) was identified during a study of tumor-infiltrating lymphocytes in glioblastoma multiforme. Study results and caveats: Detected clone frequencies may not reflect cell counts, being RNA-based. No surface-marker sorting into functional T cell subtypes was done.

TCR beta libraries were built from RNA through three nested multiplex PCR rounds using modified ARM-PCR. MiXCR, applied by TCRdb to the multiplex PCR reads, yields one record per CDR3 protein. Among approximately 30,000 distinct CDR3 sequences listed, roughly three fifths were seen once. Turning to this clonotype: Its specificity is not known.

Sequences were obtained from brain tumor tissue. The TCR originated in a male donor with glioblastoma.

CDR3 in DNA: TGTGCCAACACCCTGTCCGCCACTCAGGGCGAGCAGTACTTC. The encoded protein is CANTLSATQGEQYF. V and J are TRBV2 and TRBJ2-7; TRBD1 might be the D (5 bases). The CDR3 is 14 amino acids. Trimming took off 10 bases at V and 6 bases at J, with 22 bases between the two ends. Looked up from germline, CDR1 is SNHLY and CDR2 is FYNNEI.